A single sample is the source of the 4 T cell receptor beta chains below, sequenced in a study of vaccination and CD4 T cells after COVID-19. For these receptors, no antigen is known. Treatment denoted: roughly 11-day PBMC culture with coronavirus spike peptide pools or control peptides (ViraFEST assay). Gathering of the CD4+ T cells, from the unexposed donor, took place before the COVID-19 pandemic (2011-2018). Scientists ran DNA taken from cultured CD4+ T cells through the Oncomine TCR Beta short-read assay for sequencing. TCRdb redid the calling of the PCR reads with MiXCR, one entry per CDR3 protein. The sample includes about 7,500 distinct CDR3 sequences, approximately 37% of them seen just once. Material: CD4+ T cells from blood, cultured in vitro. These receptors all come from a human donor in good health.

The chain couples TRBV5-3 to TRBJ2-5, with D possibly matching TRBD1 (6 bases). TRBV5-3 is an ORF, with its function uncertain. The CDR3 spans 10 residues. Trimming left V 10 bases short and J 2 bases short, with 6 bases between. Written as DNA, the CDR3 is TGTGCCGGGACACAAGAGACCCAGTACTTC. It translates to CAGTQETQYF.

The CDR3 sequence: CASSPRGGETQYF. As DNA, the CDR3 is TGTGCCAGCTCCCCGCGAGGAGGGGAGACCCAGTACTTC. This rearrangement joins TRBV18 to TRBJ2-5; D may be TRBD2 (6 bases). This CDR3 has 13 amino acids. From germline, CDR1 is KGHSH and CDR2 LQKENI. Trimming shortened V by 6 bases and J by 5 bases, and 13 bases separated the two germline ends.

V gene TRBV7-2 combines with J gene TRBJ1-3; maybe TRBD1 (5 bases). The V end was cut by 5 bases, the J end by 2 bases, with 19 bases between. Germline lookup yields CDR1 SGHTA and CDR2 FQGNSA. The CDR3 totals 17 residues. CDR3 coding DNA: TGTGCCAGCAGCACCCACCCTCCCGGGGGGGCTGGAAACACCATATATTTT. Translated, it gives CASSTHPPGGAGNTIYF.

This clonotype was seen more than once but under ten times. J is TRBJ1-5 and V is TRBV6-1, with TRBD1 matching 7 bases. V lost 2 bases, J lost 0 bases, and 10 bases stayed unmatched. CDR1 is MNHNS, CDR2 SASEGT, per germline. There are 18 residues in the CDR3. The CDR3 here is CASSERVGQSYSNQPQHF. The CDR3 bases are TGTGCCAGCAGTGAACGAGTGGGACAGAGCTATAGCAATCAGCCCCAGCATTTT.